Sequencing of this T cell receptor (beta chain) was carried out in a study of T cells in tumors after PD-1 blockade. The CDR3 is made up of 15 amino acids. Unmatched junction bases numbered 4, after V lost 0 bases and J lost 3 bases. Per germline, CDR1 SGDLS and CDR2 YYNGEE. The method was immunoSEQ multiplex PCR; TCRdb's version includes in-frame clones alone and lacks a portion of them. The data hold some 24,000 clones, with around four fifths observed a single time. Source: PBMCs, taken after anti-PD-1 treatment. This receptor was identified in a human donor with basal cell carcinoma. This rearrangement joins TRBV9 to TRBJ2-3, with 7 bases identical to TRBD2. The CDR3 bases are TGTGCCAGCAGCGTAGGCCAGCGGGGAACAGATACGCAGTATTTT. Its protein is CASSVGQRGTDTQYF. The variable domain in full, completed from reference TRBV9 and TRBJ2-3, reads DSGVTQTPKHLITATGQRVTLRCSPRSGDLSVYWYQQSLDQGLQFLIQYYNGEERAKGNILERFSAQQFPDLHSELNLSSLELGDSALYFCASSVGQRGTDTQYFGPGTRLTVL.